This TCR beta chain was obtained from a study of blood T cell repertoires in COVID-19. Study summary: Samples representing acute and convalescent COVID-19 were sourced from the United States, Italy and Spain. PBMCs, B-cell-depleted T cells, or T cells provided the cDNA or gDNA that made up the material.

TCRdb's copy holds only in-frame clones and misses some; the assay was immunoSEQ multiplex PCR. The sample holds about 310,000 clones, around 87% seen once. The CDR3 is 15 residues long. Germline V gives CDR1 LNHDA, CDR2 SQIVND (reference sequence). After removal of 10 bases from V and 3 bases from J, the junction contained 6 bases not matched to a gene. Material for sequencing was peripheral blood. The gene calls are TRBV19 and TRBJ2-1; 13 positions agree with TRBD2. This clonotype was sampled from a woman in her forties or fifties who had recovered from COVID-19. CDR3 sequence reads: CATRGLAGNYNEQFF. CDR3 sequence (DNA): TGTGCCACCAGGGGACTAGCGGGGAACTACAATGAGCAGTTCTTC.